This T cell receptor beta chain came from a study of cytomegalovirus exposure and HLA in healthy donors. 60 Vbeta and 13 Jbeta primers were used in PCR. The assay was immunoSEQ multiplex PCR, and TCRdb's table has in-frame clones only and misses some. The sample records roughly 130,000 clones, approximately 80% being singletons. The CDR3 contains 17 residues. V lost 0 bases, J lost 4 bases, and 10 bases stayed unmatched. Concerning this clone: The target antigen is unknown.

Study outcomes and limitations: Most of the TCR beta V segments (in an earlier analysis) were productive either about 87% or about 30% of the time.

Sequencing was performed on PBMCs. The clonotype was recovered from a male donor in good health and CMV-seronegative. V is TRBV23-1 and J is TRBJ2-3; 7 bases match TRBD2. TRBV23-1 carries the ORF label, with uncertain function. CDR3 nucleotides: TGCGCCAGCAGTCAATCGCCCAGCGGGGCAACCTCAGATACGCAGTATTTT. This translates into CASSQSPSGATSDTQYF.